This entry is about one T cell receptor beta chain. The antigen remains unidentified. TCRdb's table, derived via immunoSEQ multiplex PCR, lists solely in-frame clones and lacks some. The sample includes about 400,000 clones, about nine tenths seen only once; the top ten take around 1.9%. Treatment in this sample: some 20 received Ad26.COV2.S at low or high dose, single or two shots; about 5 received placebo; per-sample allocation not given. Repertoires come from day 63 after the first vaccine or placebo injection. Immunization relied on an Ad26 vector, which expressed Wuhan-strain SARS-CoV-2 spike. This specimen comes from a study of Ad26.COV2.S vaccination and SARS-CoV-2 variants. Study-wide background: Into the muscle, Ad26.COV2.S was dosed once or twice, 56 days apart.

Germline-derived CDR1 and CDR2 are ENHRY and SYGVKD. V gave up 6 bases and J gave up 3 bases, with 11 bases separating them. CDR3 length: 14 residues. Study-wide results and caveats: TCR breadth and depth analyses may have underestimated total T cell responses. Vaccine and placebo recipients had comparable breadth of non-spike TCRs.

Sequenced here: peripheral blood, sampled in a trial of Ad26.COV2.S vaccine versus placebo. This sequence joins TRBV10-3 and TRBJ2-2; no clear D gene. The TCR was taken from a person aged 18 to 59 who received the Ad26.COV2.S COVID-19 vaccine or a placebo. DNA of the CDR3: TGTGCCATCAGAGCATCCCAGGACACCGGGGAGCTGTTTTTT. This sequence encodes CAIRASQDTGELFF.